The rows below give T cell receptor beta chains drawn from one sample of a study of T cells in localized non-small cell lung cancer. Some clones are missing from TCRdb's copy, which holds only in-frame ones; the method was immunoSEQ multiplex PCR. The data hold approximately 41,000 clones, with roughly 90% observed a single time. The specimen was peripheral blood mononuclear cells, collected before any cancer treatment. The receptors were sampled from a male donor older than 55 with stage II lung adenocarcinoma. Each CDR3 is given with its conserved first and last residue. The D gene is left open where the match is weak. Where a row states a size, it is once, few, many or the class of an expanded clone; other rows omit it.

j_call d_call clone_size v_call cdr3_aa cdr3_nt
TRBJ2-2 - - TRBV14 CASSRTVYTGELFF TGTGCCAGCAGCCGGACGGTTTACACCGGGGAGCTGTTTTTT
TRBJ2-3 - - TRBV7-6 CASSLVYGDTQYF TGTGCCAGCAGCTTAGTTTACGGGGATACGCAGTATTTT
TRBJ2-2 TRBD2 - TRBV6-1 CASRTSGFNTGELFF TGTGCCAGTCGGACTAGCGGTTTTAACACCGGGGAGCTGTTTTTT
TRBJ2-3 - - TRBV18 CASSPPSVGDTQYF TGTGCCAGCTCACCCCCTAGCGTCGGCGATACGCAGTATTTT
TRBJ2-1 - - TRBV27 CASSLKAHQFF TGTGCCAGCAGTTTAAAGGCCCATCAGTTCTTC
TRBJ2-7 - - TRBV19 CASSGTRGIYEQYF TGTGCCAGTAGTGGGACCCGAGGGATCTACGAGCAGTACTTC
TRBJ2-1 - - TRBV2 CASSGQFNEQFF TGTGCCAGCTCAGGACAGTTCAATGAGCAGTTCTTC
TRBJ2-5 TRBD2 - TRBV7-2 CASSLRPRGGAQYF TGTGCCAGCAGCTTACGCCCCCGGGGGGGGGCCCAGTACTTC
TRBJ2-1 TRBD2 - TRBV6-5 CASSRLAGVSNEQFF TGTGCCAGCAGCAGACTAGCGGGAGTGAGCAATGAGCAGTTCTTC
TRBJ1-1 TRBD1 - TRBV18 CASSLSAQGVTEAFF TGTGCCAGCTCACTCTCGGCGCAGGGGGTTACTGAAGCTTTCTTT
TRBJ1-1 - - TRBV11-2 CASSLAGQLNTEAFF TGTGCCAGCAGCTTAGCCGGACAGTTGAACACTGAAGCTTTCTTT
TRBJ2-3 TRBD2 - TRBV5-1 CASSTSGASTDTQYF TGCGCCAGCAGCACCAGCGGGGCTAGCACAGATACGCAGTATTTT
TRBJ2-7 TRBD1 - TRBV7-2 CASSQAGTVGTYEQYF TGTGCCAGCAGCCAGGCCGGGACAGTCGGTACCTACGAGCAGTACTTC
TRBJ1-6 TRBD1 - TRBV4-1 CASSQRTGNLNSPLHF TGCGCCAGCAGCCAAAGGACAGGGAACCTTAATTCACCCCTCCACTTT
TRBJ2-3 - - TRBV7-3 CASAFGGFTDTQYF TGTGCCAGCGCCTTTGGGGGGTTCACAGATACGCAGTATTTT
TRBJ1-5 TRBD1 - TRBV30 CAWSVRQGGPQHF TGTGCCTGGAGTGTACGCCAGGGGGGGCCCCAGCATTTT
TRBJ2-7 TRBD1 - TRBV28 CASSSRDRAGYF TGTGCCAGCAGTTCCCGGGACAGGGCAGGGTACTTC
TRBJ2-2 - - TRBV7-2 CASSSGLVNTGELFF TGTGCCAGCAGCTCGGGACTGGTGAACACCGGGGAGCTGTTTTTT
TRBJ2-5 - - TRBV4-2 CASSQVHGGGRRETQYF TGTGCCAGCAGCCAAGTCCACGGGGGCGGGAGAAGGGAGACCCAGTACTTC
TRBJ2-1 - - TRBV11-3 CASSLRGRRDNYNEQFF TGTGCCAGCAGCTTAAGAGGTCGGCGGGACAACTACAATGAGCAGTTCTTC
TRBJ2-1 - - TRBV7-3 CASSLGVRGTDSSYNEQFF TGTGCCAGCAGCTTGGGAGTTCGCGGGACGGATAGCTCCTACAATGAGCAGTTCTTC
TRBJ1-1 TRBD1 - TRBV28 CASSLAGGAGSTEAFF TGTGCCAGCAGTTTGGCAGGGGGCGCCGGATCCACTGAAGCTTTCTTT
TRBJ2-1 TRBD2 - TRBV11-2 CASSLDSLAGSYNEQFF TGTGCCAGCAGCTTAGATTCCCTAGCGGGTTCCTACAATGAGCAGTTCTTC
TRBJ1-2 - few TRBV6-5 CASSYLKRGKDGYTF TGTGCCAGCAGTTACTTAAAAAGAGGGAAGGATGGCTACACCTTC
TRBJ2-7 - - TRBV6-5 CASSRLYEQYF TGTGCCAGCAGCAGACTCTACGAGCAGTACTTC
TRBJ1-2 - - TRBV6-1 CASSEAAIRTDYGYTF TGTGCCAGCAGTGAAGCGGCCATCCGGACCGACTATGGCTACACCTTC
TRBJ2-7 TRBD1 - TRBV28 CASRGRTGRYEQYF TGTGCCAGCAGGGGGAGGACAGGGAGGTACGAGCAGTACTTC
TRBJ2-7 - - TRBV6-5 CASRPDRGASYEQYF TGTGCCAGCAGACCCGACAGAGGAGCCTCCTACGAGCAGTACTTC
TRBJ2-1 TRBD1 - TRBV18 CASSPPGQGSYNEQFF TGTGCCAGCTCACCACCGGGACAGGGATCCTACAATGAGCAGTTCTTC
TRBJ2-7 - - TRBV6-1 CASSEVARQGPYEQYF TGTGCCAGCAGTGAAGTTGCACGCCAGGGTCCCTACGAGCAGTACTTC
TRBJ1-4 - - TRBV9 CASSVAQGDTEKLFF TGTGCCAGCAGCGTAGCTCAGGGAGACACTGAAAAACTGTTTTTT
TRBJ1-5 - - TRBV2 CASSLSPANQPQHF TGTGCCAGCAGTTTGAGTCCCGCTAATCAGCCCCAGCATTTT
TRBJ2-2 - - TRBV6-4 CASSDTRVRSTGELFF TGTGCCAGCAGTGACACCAGGGTTAGGAGTACCGGGGAGCTGTTTTTT
TRBJ2-1 - - TRBV9 CASSVPSVGEQFF TGTGCCAGCAGCGTCCCGTCCGTTGGGGAGCAGTTCTTC
TRBJ1-4 - once TRBV5-1 CASSLGTQTQGEKLFF TGCGCCAGCAGCTTAGGGACCCAAACTCAAGGGGAAAAACTGTTTTTT
TRBJ1-4 - few TRBV7-9 CASSFSNPATNEKLFF TGTGCCAGCAGCTTTTCAAATCCGGCAACTAATGAAAAACTGTTTTTT
TRBJ1-5 TRBD1 - TRBV27 CASRPLDRVDQPQHF TGTGCCAGCAGGCCGCTGGACAGGGTGGATCAGCCCCAGCATTTT
TRBJ1-2 - - TRBV15 CATSRSTDYGYTF TGTGCCACCAGCAGAAGTACGGACTATGGCTACACCTTC